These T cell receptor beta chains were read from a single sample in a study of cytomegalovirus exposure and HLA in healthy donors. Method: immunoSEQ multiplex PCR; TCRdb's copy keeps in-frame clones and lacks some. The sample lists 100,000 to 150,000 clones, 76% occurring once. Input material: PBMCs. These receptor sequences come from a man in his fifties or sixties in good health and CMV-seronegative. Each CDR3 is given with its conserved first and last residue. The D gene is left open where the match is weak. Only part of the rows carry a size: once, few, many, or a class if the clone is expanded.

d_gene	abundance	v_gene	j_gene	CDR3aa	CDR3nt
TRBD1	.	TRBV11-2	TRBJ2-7	CASSLEGTGPNEQYF	TGTGCCAGCAGCTTAGAAGGGACAGGGCCCAACGAGCAGTACTTC
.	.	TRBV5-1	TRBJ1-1	CASSLGRGNTEAFF	TGCGCCAGCAGCTTAGGGAGGGGGAACACTGAAGCTTTCTTT
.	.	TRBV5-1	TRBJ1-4	CASSLFSESEKLFF	TGCGCCAGCAGCTTGTTCTCTGAAAGCGAAAAACTGTTTTTT
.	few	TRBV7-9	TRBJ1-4	CSSSLARGAVGGLFF	TGTTCCAGCAGCTTAGCGCGTGGCGCCGTGGGAGGGTTGTTTTTT
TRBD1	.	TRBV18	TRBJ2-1	CASSPKPPGQGADNEQFF	TGTGCCAGCTCACCCAAGCCGCCGGGACAGGGGGCAGACAATGAGCAGTTCTTC
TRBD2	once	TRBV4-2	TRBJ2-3	CASSRGGSDTQYF	TGTGCCAGCAGCCGGGGGGGGTCAGATACGCAGTATTTT
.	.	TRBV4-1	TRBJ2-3	CASSQGRLERLTDTQYF	TGCGCCAGCAGCCAAGGGCGGCTCGAAAGGCTCACAGATACGCAGTATTTT
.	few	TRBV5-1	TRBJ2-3	CASSFEQGPDTQYF	TGCGCCAGCAGCTTTGAACAGGGTCCAGATACGCAGTATTTT
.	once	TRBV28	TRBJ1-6	CASSLAGWRSPLHF	TGTGCCAGCAGTCTGGCAGGGTGGAGATCACCCCTCCACTTT
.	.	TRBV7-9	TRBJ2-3	CASSRAVTDTQYF	TGTGCCAGCAGTCGCGCGGTCACAGATACGCAGTATTTT
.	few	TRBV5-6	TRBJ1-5	CASSLRQVDQPQHF	TGTGCCAGCAGCTTGCGACAGGTGGATCAGCCCCAGCATTTT
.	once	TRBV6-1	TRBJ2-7	CASSARDITYEQYF	TGTGCCAGCAGTGCCCGGGACATCACCTACGAGCAGTACTTC
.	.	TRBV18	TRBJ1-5	CASSPQEIGQPQHF	TGTGCCAGCTCACCACAGGAGATAGGTCAGCCCCAGCATTTT
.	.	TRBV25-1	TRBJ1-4	CASSELVGRENEKLFF	TGTGCCAGCAGTGAATTAGTGGGCAGGGAAAATGAAAAACTGTTTTTT
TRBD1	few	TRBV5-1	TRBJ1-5	CASRGDRGQPQHF	TGCGCCAGCAGGGGGGACAGGGGTCAGCCCCAGCATTTT
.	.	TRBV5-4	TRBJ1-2	CASRKQGGNGYTF	TGTGCCAGCAGGAAGCAGGGAGGGAATGGCTACACCTTC
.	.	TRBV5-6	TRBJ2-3	CASSPGPGDTQYF	TGTGCCAGCAGCCCTGGTCCGGGGGATACGCAGTATTTT
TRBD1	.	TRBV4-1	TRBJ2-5	CASSQNDPGGGETQYF	TGCGCCAGCAGCCAGAATGACCCAGGGGGCGGAGAGACCCAGTACTTC
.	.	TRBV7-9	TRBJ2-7	CSSSLGEGEYEQYF	TGTTCCAGCAGCTTAGGTGAAGGGGAATACGAGCAGTACTTC
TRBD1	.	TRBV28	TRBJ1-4	CASSSPGTEAEKLFF	TGTGCCAGCAGTTCGCCCGGGACAGAGGCTGAAAAACTGTTTTTT
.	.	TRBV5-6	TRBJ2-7	CASRRGLTYEQYF	TGTGCCAGCCGACGGGGGTTAACCTACGAGCAGTACTTC
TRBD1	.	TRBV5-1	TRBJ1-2	CASSLDRGDYTF	TGCGCCAGCAGCTTGGACAGGGGGGACTACACCTTC
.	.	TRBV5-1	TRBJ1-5	CASSVDQQGPQHF	TGCGCCAGCAGCGTCGATCAGCAGGGGCCCCAGCATTTT
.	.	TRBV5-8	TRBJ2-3	CASSLVAGAGTDTQYF	TGTGCCAGCAGCTTGGTGGCAGGGGCTGGCACAGATACGCAGTATTTT
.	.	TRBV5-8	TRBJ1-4	CASSHSGVYEKLFF	TGTGCCAGCAGCCACTCGGGGGTTTATGAAAAACTGTTTTTT
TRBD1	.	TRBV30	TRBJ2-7	CAWRYRDSTFYPSYEQYF	TGTGCCTGGAGATACCGGGACAGTACTTTCTACCCCTCCTACGAGCAGTACTTC
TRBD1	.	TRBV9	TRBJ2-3	CASSAGQGGTQYF	TGTGCCAGCAGCGCTGGACAGGGAGGTACGCAGTATTTT
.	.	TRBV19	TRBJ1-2	CASSTSNWEGGYTF	TGTGCCAGTAGTACCTCTAACTGGGAGGGGGGCTACACCTTC
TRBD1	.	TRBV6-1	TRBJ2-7	CASSLTGPNYEQYF	TGTGCCAGCAGTTTGACAGGGCCCAACTACGAGCAGTACTTC
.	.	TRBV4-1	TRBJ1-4	CASSQQQGFNEKLFF	TGCGCCAGCAGCCAACAGCAGGGGTTTAATGAAAAACTGTTTTTT
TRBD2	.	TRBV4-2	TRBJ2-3	CASSQESSGGARTDTQYF	TGTGCCAGCAGCCAAGAATCGAGCGGGGGGGCCCGCACAGATACGCAGTATTTT
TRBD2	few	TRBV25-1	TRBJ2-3	CASSWTSGGGDTQYF	TGTGCCAGCAGTTGGACTAGCGGGGGGGGAGATACGCAGTATTTT
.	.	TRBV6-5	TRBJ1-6	CASSYRQGNNSPLHF	TGTGCCAGCAGTTACCGCCAGGGCAATAATTCACCCCTCCACTTT
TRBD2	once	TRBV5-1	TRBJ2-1	CASSLRTQRGGLYNEQFF	TGCGCCAGCAGCTTGAGGACCCAGCGGGGGGGCCTCTACAATGAGCAGTTCTTC
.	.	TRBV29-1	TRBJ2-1	CSGSRYQTDEQFF	TGCAGCGGGTCCAGGTACCAGACCGATGAGCAGTTCTTC
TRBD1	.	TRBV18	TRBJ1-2	CASSGGQGALDGYTF	TGTGCCAGCTCAGGGGGACAGGGGGCGCTTGACGGCTACACCTTC
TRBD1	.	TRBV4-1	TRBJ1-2	CASSQPTRGTGGYHGYTF	TGCGCCAGCAGCCAACCCACCCGCGGGACAGGGGGCTACCATGGCTACACCTTC
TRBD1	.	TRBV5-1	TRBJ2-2	CASSQPDRQGAEGTTGELFF	TGCGCCAGCAGCCAACCCGACCGACAGGGGGCGGAGGGTACGACCGGGGAGCTGTTTTTT
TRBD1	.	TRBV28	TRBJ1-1	CATRTGRGAAFF	TGTGCCACCCGGACAGGGAGAGGGGCAGCTTTCTTT
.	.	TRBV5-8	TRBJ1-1	CASSLSGVKQEAFF	TGTGCCAGCAGCTTATCGGGGGTAAAGCAAGAAGCTTTCTTT
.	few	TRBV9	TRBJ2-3	CASSVSPTDTQYF	TGTGCCAGCAGCGTCAGTCCCACAGATACGCAGTATTTT
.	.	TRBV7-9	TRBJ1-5	CASSSPGQNNQPQHF	TGTGCCAGCAGCAGCCCTGGACAGAACAATCAGCCCCAGCATTTT
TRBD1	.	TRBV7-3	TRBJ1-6	CASSIGTGGNSPLHF	TGTGCCAGCAGCATAGGGACAGGGGGAAATTCACCCCTCCACTTT
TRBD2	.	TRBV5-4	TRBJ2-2	CASSGGRVGTGELFF	TGTGCCAGCAGCGGGGGGAGGGTCGGCACCGGGGAGCTGTTTTTT
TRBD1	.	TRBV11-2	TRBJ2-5	CASSLSTGGSETQYF	TGTGCCAGCAGCTTATCGACAGGGGGAAGCGAGACCCAGTACTTC
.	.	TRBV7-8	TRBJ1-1	CASSLGAGENTEAFF	TGTGCCAGCAGCTTAGGGGCAGGGGAGAACACTGAAGCTTTCTTT
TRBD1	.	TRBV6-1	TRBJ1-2	CASSEPHRGYGYTF	TGTGCCAGCAGTGAACCACACAGGGGCTATGGCTACACCTTC
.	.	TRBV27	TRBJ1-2	CASSFSSGGYGYTF	TGTGCCAGCAGTTTCTCATCGGGGGGCTATGGCTACACCTTC
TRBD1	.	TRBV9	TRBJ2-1	CASSVGPGQGSSDEQFF	TGTGCCAGCAGCGTTGGCCCGGGACAGGGTTCTTCGGATGAGCAGTTCTTC
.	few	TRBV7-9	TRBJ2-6	CATTGSGANVLTF	TGTGCCACCACAGGCTCTGGGGCCAACGTCCTGACTTTC
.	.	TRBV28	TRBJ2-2	CASRAGGTGELFF	TGTGCCAGCAGGGCAGGAGGCACCGGGGAGCTGTTTTTT
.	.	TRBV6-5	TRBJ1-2	CASTNGGVGYTF	TGTGCCAGCACCAACGGAGGGGTTGGCTACACCTTC
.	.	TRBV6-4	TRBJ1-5	CASSEENSNQPQHF	TGTGCCAGCAGCGAGGAGAATAGCAATCAGCCCCAGCATTTT
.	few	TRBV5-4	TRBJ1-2	CASSSEADSGYTF	TGTGCCAGCAGCTCCGAAGCCGATTCTGGCTACACCTTC
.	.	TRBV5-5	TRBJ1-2	CASSFSDRWEGYTF	TGTGCCAGCAGCTTTAGCGATAGATGGGAGGGCTACACCTTC
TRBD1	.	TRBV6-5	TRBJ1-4	CASSYSTGTGEKLFF	TGTGCCAGCAGTTACTCAACCGGGACAGGGGAGAAACTGTTTTTT